This TCR beta chain stems from a study of graft-versus-host responses after intestinal transplantation. Study background: Every recipient underwent anti-thymocyte globulin induction, then tacrolimus and steroids for two to four years. Broader study findings: Across patients carrying graft-donor T cell macrochimerism, allografts held high graft-versus-host to host-versus-graft clonal ratios. The authors found GvH clones in recipient marrow, some appearing first in ileum or blood. Early HvG declines after transplant were associated with peak circulating GvH clone levels.

About this clone itself: As yet, its antigen is unknown.

The CDR3 runs to 15 residues. The germline V gene has CDR1 MNHEY and CDR2 SVGAGI. The germline V and J ends were trimmed by 0 bases and 0 bases, with 8 bases remaining between them. Generated by immunoSEQ multiplex PCR, the TCRdb table keeps only in-frame clones and is missing some. The sample records 78,000 or so clones, roughly 91% being singletons. The sample consisted of unstimulated CD8+ T cells sorted from spleen or lymph node cells, taken before transplant. The sequence was collected from a human donor who was the organ donor for an intestinal transplant. The chain is built from TRBV6-5 and TRBJ1-1, with D uncertain. The DNA for the CDR3 is TGTGCCAGCAGTTACTCGATAGACATGAACACTGAAGCTTTCTTT. It codes for CASSYSIDMNTEAFF.